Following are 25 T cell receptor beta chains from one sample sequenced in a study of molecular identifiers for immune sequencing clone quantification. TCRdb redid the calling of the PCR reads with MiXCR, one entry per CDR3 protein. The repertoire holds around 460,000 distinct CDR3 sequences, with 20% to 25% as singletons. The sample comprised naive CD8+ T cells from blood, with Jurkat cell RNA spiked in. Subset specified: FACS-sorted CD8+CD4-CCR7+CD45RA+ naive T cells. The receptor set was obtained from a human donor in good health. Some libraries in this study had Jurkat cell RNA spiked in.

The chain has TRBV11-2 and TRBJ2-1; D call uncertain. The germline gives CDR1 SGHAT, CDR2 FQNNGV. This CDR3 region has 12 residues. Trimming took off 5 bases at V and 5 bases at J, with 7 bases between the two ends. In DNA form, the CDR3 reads TGTGCCAGCAGCCCTATGCACAATGAGCAGTTCTTC. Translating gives CASSPMHNEQFF.

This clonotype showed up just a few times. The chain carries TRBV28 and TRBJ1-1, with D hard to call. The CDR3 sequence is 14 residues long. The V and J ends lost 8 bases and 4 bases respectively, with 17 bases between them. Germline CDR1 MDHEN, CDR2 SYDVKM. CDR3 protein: CASGNKDGVTEAFF. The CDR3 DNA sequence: TGTGCCAGCGGAAACAAGGACGGAGTCACTGAAGCTTTCTTT.

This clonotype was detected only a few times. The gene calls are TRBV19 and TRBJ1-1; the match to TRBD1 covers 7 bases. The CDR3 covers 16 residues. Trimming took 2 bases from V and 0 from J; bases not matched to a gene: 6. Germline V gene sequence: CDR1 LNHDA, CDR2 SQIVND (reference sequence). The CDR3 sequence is CASSITQGVLNTEAFF. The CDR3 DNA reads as TGTGCCAGTAGTATAACGCAGGGGGTCCTGAACACTGAAGCTTTCTTT.

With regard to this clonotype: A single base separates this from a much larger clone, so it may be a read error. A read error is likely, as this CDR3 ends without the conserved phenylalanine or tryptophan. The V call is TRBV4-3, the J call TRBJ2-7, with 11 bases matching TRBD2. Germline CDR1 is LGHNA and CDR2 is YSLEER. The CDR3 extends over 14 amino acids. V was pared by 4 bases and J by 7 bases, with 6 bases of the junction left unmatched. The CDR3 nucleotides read TGCGCCAGCAGCCCCATAGCGGGGGGGCATGAGCAGTACCTC. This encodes CASSPIAGGHEQYL.

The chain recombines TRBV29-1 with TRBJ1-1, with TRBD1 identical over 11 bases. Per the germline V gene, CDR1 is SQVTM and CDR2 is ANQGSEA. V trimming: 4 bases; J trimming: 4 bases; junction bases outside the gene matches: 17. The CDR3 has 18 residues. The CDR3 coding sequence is TGCAGCGTTGCCCTCCGGCGGACAGGGGGCGCTTCCCCCACTGAAGCTTTCTTT. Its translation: CSVALRRTGGASPTEAFF.

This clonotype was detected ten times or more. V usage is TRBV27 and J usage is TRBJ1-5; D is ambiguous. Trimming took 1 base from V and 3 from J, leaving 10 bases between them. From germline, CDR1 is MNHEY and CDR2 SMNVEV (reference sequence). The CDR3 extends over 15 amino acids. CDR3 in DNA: TGTGCCAGCAGTTTATTCCGTGGATCCAATCAGCCCCAGCATTTT. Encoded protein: CASSLFRGSNQPQHF.

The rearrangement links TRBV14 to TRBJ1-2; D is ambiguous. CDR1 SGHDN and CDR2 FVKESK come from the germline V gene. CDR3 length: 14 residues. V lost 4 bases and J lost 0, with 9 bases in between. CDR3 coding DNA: TGTGCCAGCAGCCTCTCACTAGCTAACTATGGCTACACCTTC. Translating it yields CASSLSLANYGYTF.

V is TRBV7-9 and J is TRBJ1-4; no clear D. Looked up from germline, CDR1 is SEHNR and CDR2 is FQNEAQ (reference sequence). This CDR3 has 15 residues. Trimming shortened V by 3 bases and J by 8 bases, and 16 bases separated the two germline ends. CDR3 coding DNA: TGTGCCAGCAGCTTCTACGGCGCTACGGGAGAAAAACTGTTTTTT. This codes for CASSFYGATGEKLFF.

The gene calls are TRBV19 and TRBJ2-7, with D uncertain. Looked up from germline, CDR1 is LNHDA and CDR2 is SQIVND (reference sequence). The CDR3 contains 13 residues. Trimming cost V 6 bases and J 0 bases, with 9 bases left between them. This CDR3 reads CASSGASSYEQYF. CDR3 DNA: TGTGCCAGTAGCGGCGCGAGCTCCTACGAGCAGTACTTC.

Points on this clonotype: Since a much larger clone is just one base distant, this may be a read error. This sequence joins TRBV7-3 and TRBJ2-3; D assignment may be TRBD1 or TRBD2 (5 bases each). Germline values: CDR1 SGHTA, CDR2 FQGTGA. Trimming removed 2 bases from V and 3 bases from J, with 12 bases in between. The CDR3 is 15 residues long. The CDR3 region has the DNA TGTGCCAGCAGCTTAGCAGGGACGCCGACAGATACGCAGTATTTT. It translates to CASSLAGTPTDTQYF.

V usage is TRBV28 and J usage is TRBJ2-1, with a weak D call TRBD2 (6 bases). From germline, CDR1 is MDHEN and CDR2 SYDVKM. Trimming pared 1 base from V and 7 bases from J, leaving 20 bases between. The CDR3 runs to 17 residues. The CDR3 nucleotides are TGTGCCAGCAGTTTATCAGGAGGGCCCTTGCTTTATAATGAGCAGTTCTTC. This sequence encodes CASSLSGGPLLYNEQFF.

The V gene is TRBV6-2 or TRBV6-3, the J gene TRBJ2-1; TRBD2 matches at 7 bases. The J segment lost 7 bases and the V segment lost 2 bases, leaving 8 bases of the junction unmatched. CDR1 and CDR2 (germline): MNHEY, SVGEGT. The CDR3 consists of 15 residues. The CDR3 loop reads CASSYPAGDVNEQFF. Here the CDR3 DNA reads TGTGCCAGCAGTTACCCGGCGGGAGATGTTAATGAGCAGTTCTTC.

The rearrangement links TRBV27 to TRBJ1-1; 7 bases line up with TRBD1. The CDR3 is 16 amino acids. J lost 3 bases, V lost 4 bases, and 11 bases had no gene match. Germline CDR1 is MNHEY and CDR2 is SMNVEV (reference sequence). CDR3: CASSSPRQGRDTEAFF. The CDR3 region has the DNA TGTGCCAGCAGTTCTCCCAGACAGGGTCGGGACACTGAAGCTTTCTTT.

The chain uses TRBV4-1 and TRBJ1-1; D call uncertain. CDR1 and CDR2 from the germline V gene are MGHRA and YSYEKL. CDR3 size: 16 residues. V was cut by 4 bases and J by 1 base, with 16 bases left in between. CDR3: CASSRDPHSGNTEAFF. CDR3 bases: TGCGCCAGCAGCCGAGATCCCCACTCGGGGAACACTGAAGCTTTCTTT.

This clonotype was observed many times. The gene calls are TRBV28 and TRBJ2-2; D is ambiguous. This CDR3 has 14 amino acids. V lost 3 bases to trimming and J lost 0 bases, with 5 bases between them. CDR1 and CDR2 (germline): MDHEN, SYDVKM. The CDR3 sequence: CASSFGANTGELFF. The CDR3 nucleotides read TGTGCCAGCAGTTTTGGAGCGAACACCGGGGAGCTGTTTTTT.

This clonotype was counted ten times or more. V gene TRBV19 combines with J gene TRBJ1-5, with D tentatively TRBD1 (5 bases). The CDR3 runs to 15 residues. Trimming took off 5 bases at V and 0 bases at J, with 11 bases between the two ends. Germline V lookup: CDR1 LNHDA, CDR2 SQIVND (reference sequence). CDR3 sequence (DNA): TGTGCCAGTAGTTTTTTCGACAGTAGCAATCAGCCCCAGCATTTT. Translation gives CASSFFDSSNQPQHF.

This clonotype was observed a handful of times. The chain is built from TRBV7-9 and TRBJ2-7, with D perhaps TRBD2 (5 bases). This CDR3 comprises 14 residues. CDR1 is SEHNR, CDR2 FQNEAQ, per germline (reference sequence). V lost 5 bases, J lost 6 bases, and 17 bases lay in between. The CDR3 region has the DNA TGTGCCAGCAGCCAAGGACTTAACCCCAGCGAGCAGTACTTC. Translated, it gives CASSQGLNPSEQYF.

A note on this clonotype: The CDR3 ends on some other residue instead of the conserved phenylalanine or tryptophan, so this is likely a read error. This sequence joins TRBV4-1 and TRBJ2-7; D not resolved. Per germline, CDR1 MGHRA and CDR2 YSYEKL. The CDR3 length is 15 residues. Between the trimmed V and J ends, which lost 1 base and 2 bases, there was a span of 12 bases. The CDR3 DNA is TGCGCCAGCAGCCAAGGGGTGCTGGGAACCTACGAGCAGTACCTC. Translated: CASSQGVLGTYEQYL.

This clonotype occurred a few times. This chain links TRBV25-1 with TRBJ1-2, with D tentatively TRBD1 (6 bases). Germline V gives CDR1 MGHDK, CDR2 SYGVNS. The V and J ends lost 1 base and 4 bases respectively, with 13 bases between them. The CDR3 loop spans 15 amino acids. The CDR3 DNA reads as TGTGCCAGCAGTGAATTAACAGGGACCCTCTATGGCTACACCTTC. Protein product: CASSELTGTLYGYTF.

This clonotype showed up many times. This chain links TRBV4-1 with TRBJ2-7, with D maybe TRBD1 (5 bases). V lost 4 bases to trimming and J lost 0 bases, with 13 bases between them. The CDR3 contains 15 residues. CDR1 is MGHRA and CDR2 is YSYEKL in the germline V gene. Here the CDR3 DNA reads TGCGCCAGCAGCCGACTTCAGGGAAACTCCTACGAGCAGTACTTC. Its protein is CASSRLQGNSYEQYF.

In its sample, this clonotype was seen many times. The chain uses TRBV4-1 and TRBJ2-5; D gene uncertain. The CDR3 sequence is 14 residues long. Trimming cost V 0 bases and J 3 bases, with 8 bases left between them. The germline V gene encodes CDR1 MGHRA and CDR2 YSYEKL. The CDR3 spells CASSQDFGEETQYF. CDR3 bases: TGCGCCAGCAGCCAAGATTTCGGAGAAGAGACCCAGTACTTC.

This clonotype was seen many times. This CDR3 reads CASSSSETQYF. CDR3 in DNA: TGTGCCAGCAGTAGTAGCGAGACCCAGTACTTC. The chain joins TRBV6-5 to TRBJ2-5; D is undetermined. This CDR3 comprises 11 residues. Trimming took off 5 bases at V and 5 bases at J, with 6 bases between the two ends. Germline-derived CDR1 and CDR2 are MNHEY and SVGAGI.

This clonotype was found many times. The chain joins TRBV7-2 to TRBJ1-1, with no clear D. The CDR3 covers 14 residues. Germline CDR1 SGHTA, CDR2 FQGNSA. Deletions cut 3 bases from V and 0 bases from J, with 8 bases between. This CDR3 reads CASSFGFMNTEAFF. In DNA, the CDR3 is TGTGCCAGCAGCTTCGGATTTATGAACACTGAAGCTTTCTTT.

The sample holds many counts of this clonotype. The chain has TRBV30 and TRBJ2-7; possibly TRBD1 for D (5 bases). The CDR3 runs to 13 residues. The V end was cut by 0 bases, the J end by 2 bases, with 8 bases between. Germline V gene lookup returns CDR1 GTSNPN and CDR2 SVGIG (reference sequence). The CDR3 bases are TGTGCCTGGAGTGTAGGCAGGGCCTACGAGCAGTACTTC. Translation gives CAWSVGRAYEQYF.

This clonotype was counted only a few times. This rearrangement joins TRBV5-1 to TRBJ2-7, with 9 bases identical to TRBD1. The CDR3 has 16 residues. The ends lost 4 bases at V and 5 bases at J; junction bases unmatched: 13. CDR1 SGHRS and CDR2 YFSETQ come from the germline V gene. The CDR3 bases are TGCGCCAGCAGCCCGGGACAGGGCCTCTCGGGGAACGAGCAGTACTTC. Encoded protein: CASSPGQGLSGNEQYF.